This T cell receptor (beta chain) was observed in a study of human T cells and chemical hapten exposure. Overall study results and limits: Against controls, expanded TCRs gave rise to significantly more large CDR3 similarity clusters. PT1 expanded TCR counts and patch test score were linked, and their correlation was positive.

The CDR3 totals 18 residues. The V segment lost 7 bases and the J segment 0 bases; nucleotides outside the gene matches: 13. Regarding time point: patch test 1, 2 weeks after DPC sensitization. Regarding treatment: therapeutic diphenylcyclopropenone sensitization with weekly scalp DPC. TCRdb re-analysed the RACE reads in MiXCR, keeping a single row per CDR3 protein. The table has about 110,000 distinct CDR3 sequences, about 10% seen once; the top ten hold under 4.5%. A note on this clonotype: What it binds is not known.

The chain carries TRBV12-3 or TRBV12-4 and TRBJ2-1; 9 bases align to TRBD2. The sequence came from a woman aged 40 to 50 with alopecia areata. Some clones in this sample may be carry-over from other donors' samples. The specimen comprised whole blood, sampled in connection with sensitization to the hapten diphenylcyclopropenone (DPC). The CDR3 DNA is TGTGCCAGCACCTTCGGTAGCCTAGCGGGACACTCCTACAATGAGCAGTTCTTC. Amino acid sequence: CASTFGSLAGHSYNEQFF.